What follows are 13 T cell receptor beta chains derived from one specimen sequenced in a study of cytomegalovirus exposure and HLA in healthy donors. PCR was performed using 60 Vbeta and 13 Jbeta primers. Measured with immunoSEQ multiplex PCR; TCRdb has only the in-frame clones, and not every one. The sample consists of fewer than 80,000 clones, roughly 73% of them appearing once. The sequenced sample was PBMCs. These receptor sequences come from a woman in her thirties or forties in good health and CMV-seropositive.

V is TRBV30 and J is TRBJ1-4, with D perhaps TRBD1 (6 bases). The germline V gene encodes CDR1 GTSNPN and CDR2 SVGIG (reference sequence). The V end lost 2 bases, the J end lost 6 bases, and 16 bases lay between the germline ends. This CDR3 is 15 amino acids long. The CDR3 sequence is CAWSRSRTEDEKLFF. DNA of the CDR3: TGTGCCTGGAGTCGATCCCGGACAGAGGATGAAAAACTGTTTTTT.

CDR3 sequence reads: CAWSTRSYGYTF. The CDR3 coding sequence is TGTGCCTGGAGTACCCGGTCCTATGGCTACACCTTC. The V gene is TRBV30, the J gene TRBJ1-2; the D is unclear. The CDR3 covers 12 residues. V was clipped by 2 bases and J by 4 bases, with 8 bases between them. Germline V lookup: CDR1 GTSNPN, CDR2 SVGIG (reference sequence).

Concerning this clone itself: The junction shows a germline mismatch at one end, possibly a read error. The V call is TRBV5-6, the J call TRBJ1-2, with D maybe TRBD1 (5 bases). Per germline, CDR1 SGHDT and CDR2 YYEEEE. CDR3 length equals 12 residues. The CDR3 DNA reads TGTGCCAGCAGCTTGAACCACCAGGGTTCCTCCTTC. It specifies CASSLNHQGSSF. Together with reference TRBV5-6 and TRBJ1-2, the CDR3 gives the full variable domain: DAGVTQSPTHLIKTRGQQVTLRCSPKSGHDTVSWYQQALGQGPQFIFQYYEEEERQRGNFPDRFSGHQFPNYSSELNVNALLLGDSALYLCASSLNHQGSSFGSGTRLTVV.

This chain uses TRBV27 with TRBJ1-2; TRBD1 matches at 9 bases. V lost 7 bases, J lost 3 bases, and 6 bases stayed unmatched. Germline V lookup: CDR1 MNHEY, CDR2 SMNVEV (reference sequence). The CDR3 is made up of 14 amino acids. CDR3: CASKRTGDDYGYTF. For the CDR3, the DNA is TGTGCCAGCAAACGGACAGGGGATGACTATGGCTACACCTTC.

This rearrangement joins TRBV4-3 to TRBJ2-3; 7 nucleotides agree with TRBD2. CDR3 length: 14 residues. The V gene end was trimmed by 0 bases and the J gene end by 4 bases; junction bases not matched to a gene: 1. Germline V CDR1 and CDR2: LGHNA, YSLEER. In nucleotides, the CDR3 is TGCGCCAGCAGCCAAGAGGGGGGGGCAGATACGCAGTATTTT. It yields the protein CASSQEGGADTQYF.

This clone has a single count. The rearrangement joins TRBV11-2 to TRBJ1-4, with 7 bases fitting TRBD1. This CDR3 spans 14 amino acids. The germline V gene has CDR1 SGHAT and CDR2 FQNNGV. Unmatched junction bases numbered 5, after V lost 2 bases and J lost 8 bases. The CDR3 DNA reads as TGTGCCAGCAGCTTACGACAGGGCGCGGAAAAACTGTTTTTT. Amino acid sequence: CASSLRQGAEKLFF.

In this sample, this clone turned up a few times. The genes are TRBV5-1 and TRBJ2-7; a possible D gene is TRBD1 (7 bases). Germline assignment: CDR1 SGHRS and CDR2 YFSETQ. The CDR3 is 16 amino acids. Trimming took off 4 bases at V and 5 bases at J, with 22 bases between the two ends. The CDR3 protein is CASSPYGGQSANEQYF. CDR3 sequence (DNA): TGCGCCAGCAGCCCCTACGGGGGACAGTCCGCCAACGAGCAGTACTTC.

The CDR3 nucleotides read TGTGCCATCACTGGGGGACAGTCTAAAGATACGCAGTATTTT. As protein: CAITGGQSKDTQYF. The V and J genes are TRBV10-3 and TRBJ2-3; 7 bases align to TRBD1. The CDR3 runs 14 residues. The J segment lost 5 bases and the V segment lost 7 bases, leaving 9 bases of the junction unmatched. Germline V gives CDR1 ENHRY, CDR2 SYGVKD.

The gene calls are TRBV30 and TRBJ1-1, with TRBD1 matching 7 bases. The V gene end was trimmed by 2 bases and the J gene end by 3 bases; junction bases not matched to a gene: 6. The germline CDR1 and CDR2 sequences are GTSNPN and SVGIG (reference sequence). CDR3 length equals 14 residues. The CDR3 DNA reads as TGTGCCTGGAGTCCACGGACAGGATACACTGAAGCTTTCTTT. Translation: CAWSPRTGYTEAFF.

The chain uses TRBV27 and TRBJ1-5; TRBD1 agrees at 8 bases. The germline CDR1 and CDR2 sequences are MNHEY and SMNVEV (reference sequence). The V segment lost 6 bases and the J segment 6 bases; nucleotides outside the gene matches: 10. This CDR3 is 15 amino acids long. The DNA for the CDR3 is TGTGCCAGCAGCCGCGACAGGGGTGAAGGTCAGCCCCAGCATTTT. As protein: CASSRDRGEGQPQHF.

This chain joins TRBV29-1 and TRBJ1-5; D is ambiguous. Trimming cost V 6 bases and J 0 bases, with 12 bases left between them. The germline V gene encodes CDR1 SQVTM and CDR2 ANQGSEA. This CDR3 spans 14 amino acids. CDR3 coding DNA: TGCAGCGTCCCAGGAGGAGCTAGCAATCAGCCCCAGCATTTT. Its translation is CSVPGGASNQPQHF.

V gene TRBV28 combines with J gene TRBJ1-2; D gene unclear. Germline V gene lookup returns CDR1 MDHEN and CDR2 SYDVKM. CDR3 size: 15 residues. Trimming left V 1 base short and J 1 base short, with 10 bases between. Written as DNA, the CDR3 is TGTGCCAGCAGTTTATCGAACAGACATAACTATGGCTACACCTTC. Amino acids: CASSLSNRHNYGYTF.

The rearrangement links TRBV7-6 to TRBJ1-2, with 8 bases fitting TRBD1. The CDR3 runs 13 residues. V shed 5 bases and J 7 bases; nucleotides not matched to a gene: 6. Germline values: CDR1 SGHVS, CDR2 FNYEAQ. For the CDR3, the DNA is TGTGCCAGCAGCCCAAGACAGGGGAGTGGCTACACCTTC. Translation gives CASSPRQGSGYTF.